The 28 T cell receptor beta chains below were found in one sample sequenced in a study of response to subunit inactivated influenza vaccine. Using its own MiXCR run on the RT-PCR reads, TCRdb lists one record per CDR3 protein. This sample has about 700,000 distinct CDR3 sequences, with about 15% found just once. The sample consisted of PBMCs from blood, taken less than 15 days before vaccination. The receptors were gathered from a man aged 45-60 years who received an inactivated influenza vaccine.

This clonotype was observed at least ten times. The J gene is TRBJ1-2, the V gene TRBV11-2; D is perhaps TRBD1 (5 bases). Germline CDR1 SGHAT, CDR2 FQNNGV. The CDR3 runs to 14 residues. V was clipped by 5 bases and J by 3 bases, with 13 bases between them. DNA for the CDR3: TGTGCCAGCAGCGCCGGGGTGGGGGACTATGGCTACACCTTC. Its protein is CASSAGVGDYGYTF. Complete variable domain (other parts from reference TRBV11-2 and TRBJ1-2): EAGVAQSPRYKIIEKRQSVAFWCNPISGHATLYWYQQILGQGPKLLIQFQNNGVVDDSQLPKDRFSAERLKGVDSTLKIQPAKLEDSAVYLCASSAGVGDYGYTFGSGTRLTVV.

This chain links TRBV25-1 with TRBJ1-6, with 7 bases that match TRBD1. The CDR3 length is 17 residues. The germline gives CDR1 MGHDK, CDR2 SYGVNS. J gave up 8 bases and V 1 base, and 11 bases lay outside the gene matches. CDR3 nucleotide sequence: TGTGCCAGCAGTGAATTTTCGACAGGGAGTGGCGATTCACCCCTCCACTTT. Translating gives CASSEFSTGSGDSPLHF. The full variable domain, completed using reference TRBV25-1 and TRBJ1-6, is EADIYQTPRYLVIGTGKKITLECSQTMGHDKMYWYQQDPGMELHLIHYSYGVNSTEKGDLSSESTVSRIRTEHFPLTLESARPSHTSQYLCASSEFSTGSGDSPLHFGNGTRLTVT.

V and J are TRBV20-1 and TRBJ1-2; 8 positions agree with TRBD1. The CDR3 is 13 amino acids. J lost 3 bases, V lost 4 bases, and 4 bases had no gene match. Germline CDR1 DFQATT, CDR2 SNEGSKA (reference sequence). The CDR3 protein is CSAKQGVDYGYTF. The CDR3 nucleotides are TGCAGTGCTAAACAGGGGGTAGACTATGGCTACACCTTC.

The chain recombines TRBV5-6 with TRBJ2-5, with TRBD2 matching over 9 bases. The CDR3 covers 13 residues. CDR1 is SGHDT and CDR2 is YYEEEE in the germline V gene. V lost 3 bases and J lost 3; bases outside the gene matches: 0. CDR3 DNA sequence: TGTGCCAGCAGCTGGACTAGCGAAGAGACCCAGTACTTC. It is translated as CASSWTSEETQYF. Variable domain in full (rest from reference TRBV5-6 and TRBJ2-5): DAGVTQSPTHLIKTRGQQVTLRCSPKSGHDTVSWYQQALGQGPQFIFQYYEEEERQRGNFPDRFSGHQFPNYSSELNVNALLLGDSALYLCASSWTSEETQYFGPGTRLLVL.

The CDR3, as DNA: TGTGCCAGCAGGCCTCAAGCAGGGAAACAAGAGACCCAGTACTTC. Translated: CASRPQAGKQETQYF. The rearrangement joins TRBV12-3 or TRBV12-4 to TRBJ2-5; TRBD1 might be the D (5 bases). The CDR3 length is 15 residues. V gave up 6 bases and J gave up 2 bases, with 16 bases separating them.

This clonotype came up a few times. The chain recombines TRBV2 with TRBJ1-5, with TRBD1 matching over 8 bases. The length of the CDR3 is 14 residues. V lost 7 bases, J lost 1 base, and 3 bases stayed unmatched. Germline CDR1 is SNHLY and CDR2 is FYNNEI. In DNA, the CDR3 is TGTGCCAGCAAGGGGGACAGGAGCAATCAGCCCCAGCATTTT. Residues: CASKGDRSNQPQHF.

V usage is TRBV20-1 and J usage is TRBJ1-1, with a weak D call TRBD1 (5 bases). Trimming took 5 bases from V and 4 from J, leaving 20 bases between them. This CDR3 is 15 amino acids long. The germline V gene encodes CDR1 DFQATT and CDR2 SNEGSKA (reference sequence). The CDR3 here is CSAPTVSLGGTEAFF. The CDR3 DNA follows: TGCAGTGCTCCGACAGTTAGTCTGGGAGGCACTGAAGCTTTCTTT.

This clonotype turned up a few times. V and J are TRBV29-1 and TRBJ2-1; D not resolved. Trimming left V 2 bases short and J 10 bases short, with 12 bases between. CDR1 is SQVTM and CDR2 is ANQGSEA in the germline V gene. The CDR3 has 12 residues. CDR3 loop: CSVEISIGEQFF. The CDR3 bases are TGCAGCGTTGAAATTTCAATTGGGGAGCAGTTCTTC.

In its sample, this clonotype was seen many times. The chain combines TRBV6-5 with TRBJ1-1; D is perhaps TRBD1 (6 bases). The CDR3 extends over 16 amino acids. Trimming removed 4 bases from V and 8 bases from J, with 23 bases in between. Germline V lookup: CDR1 MNHEY, CDR2 SVGAGI. This CDR3 reads CASSSGDTRGMEEAFF. The CDR3 DNA is TGTGCCAGCAGTTCAGGCGACACGAGGGGGATGGAAGAAGCTTTCTTT.

This rearrangement joins TRBV7-9 to TRBJ1-2; D call uncertain. CDR3 length: 13 amino acids. V lost 5 bases to trimming and J lost 7 bases, with 14 bases between them. Germline CDR1 is SEHNR and CDR2 is FQNEAQ (reference sequence). CDR3 DNA: TGTGCCAGCAGCAACTGGACGAATCGTGGCTACACCTTC. Amino acids: CASSNWTNRGYTF.

This clonotype has more than one count but fewer than ten. The V call is TRBV4-2, the J call TRBJ2-1; TRBD2 matches 10 bases. This CDR3 region has 15 residues. Germline values: CDR1 LGHNA, CDR2 YNFKEQ. J gave up 6 bases and V 0 bases, and 2 bases lay outside the gene matches. CDR3 region: CASSQELAGFNEQFF. CDR3 nucleotide sequence: TGTGCCAGCAGCCAAGAACTAGCGGGATTCAATGAGCAGTTCTTC.

CDR3 nucleotide sequence: TGCAGTGCCCCAGTGCGACCGCGCCTTATTAACACTGAAGCTTTCTTT. It codes for CSAPVRPRLINTEAFF. The V gene is TRBV20-1, the J gene TRBJ1-1; D is unresolved. V lost 6 bases to trimming and J lost 2 bases, with 22 bases between them. The germline V gene encodes CDR1 DFQATT and CDR2 SNEGSKA (reference sequence). This CDR3 has 16 amino acids.

V gene TRBV4-3 combines with J gene TRBJ2-2, with D tentatively TRBD1 or TRBD2 (6 bases each). CDR1 is LGHNA and CDR2 is YSLEER in the germline V gene. The CDR3 is made up of 18 amino acids. V was trimmed by 2 bases and J by 1 base, leaving 17 bases between them. CDR3 nucleotide sequence: TGCGCCAGCAGCCAAAGAACATGGGGGGCCCTGAACACCGGGGAGCTGTTTTTT. This translates into CASSQRTWGALNTGELFF.

This clonotype has more than one count but fewer than ten. The V and J genes are TRBV6-5 and TRBJ2-1, with 14 bases fitting TRBD2. The CDR3 covers 12 residues. J gave up 15 bases and V 7 bases, and 5 bases lay outside the gene matches. Germline lookup yields CDR1 MNHEY and CDR2 SVGAGI. CDR3 protein: CASTGTSGGLFF. DNA of the CDR3: TGTGCCAGCACCGGGACTAGCGGGGGATTGTTCTTC.

This clonotype came up a few times. The chain uses TRBV2 and TRBJ2-5; 7 bases are shared with TRBD2. The CDR3 runs to 13 residues. Trimming at V came to 4 bases and at J to 5 bases, leaving 4 bases not matched to a gene. Germline values: CDR1 SNHLY, CDR2 FYNNEI. The DNA of the CDR3 is TGTGCCAGCAGTGGGGAGGGAAGGGAGACCCAGTACTTC. It encodes CASSGEGRETQYF.

This clonotype has a count of ten or more. This sequence joins TRBV5-4 and TRBJ2-1; the match to TRBD2 covers 11 bases. The CDR3 extends over 16 amino acids. The junction had 6 bases not matched to a gene; V was cut back by 3 bases and J by 4 bases. Germline CDR1 and CDR2: SGHNT and YYREEE (reference sequence). Written as DNA, the CDR3 is TGTGCCAGCAGCTCCCCGACTAGCGGGACGTACAATGAGCAGTTCTTC. Residues: CASSSPTSGTYNEQFF.

This clonotype was seen more than once but under ten times. The V call is TRBV4-3, the J call TRBJ2-7, with TRBD2 matching over 11 bases. The CDR3 length is 16 residues. Germline V gives CDR1 LGHNA, CDR2 YSLEER. Unmatched junction bases numbered 8, after V lost 4 bases and J lost 3 bases. The chain's CDR3 is CASSRVTSGEGYEQYF. The CDR3 DNA follows: TGCGCCAGCAGCCGGGTGACTAGCGGGGAGGGCTACGAGCAGTACTTC.

The gene calls are TRBV11-1 and TRBJ1-3; D might be TRBD1 (6 bases). Germline CDR1 SGHAT, CDR2 FQDESV (reference sequence). With 0 bases removed from V and 2 bases from J, the gap between germline ends came to 14 bases. The CDR3 is made up of 17 amino acids. The DNA for the CDR3 is TGTGCCAGCAGCTTAGCCCCGCCGGGGGCTACTGGAAACACCATATATTTT. This translates into CASSLAPPGATGNTIYF.

This clonotype was recorded many times. J is TRBJ2-1 and V is TRBV29-1; TRBD2 agrees at 12 bases. This CDR3 is 15 amino acids long. CDR1 is SQVTM, CDR2 ANQGSEA, per germline. With 7 bases clipped from V and 3 bases from J, the junction kept 7 bases outside the gene matches. This CDR3 is CSAKTSGGGYNEQFF. The CDR3 DNA is TGCAGCGCAAAGACTAGCGGGGGCGGCTACAATGAGCAGTTCTTC.

J is TRBJ2-5 and V is TRBV28; D is unresolved. V was pared by 5 bases and J by 7 bases, with 20 bases between. The CDR3 loop spans 15 amino acids. CDR1 and CDR2 (germline): MDHEN, SYDVKM. The CDR3 nucleotides read TGTGCCAGCAGTCTACTACGGGTCCCGTGGGGGACCCAGTACTTC. This sequence encodes CASSLLRVPWGTQYF.

The V gene is TRBV9, the J gene TRBJ2-5; TRBD2 matches at 7 bases. CDR1 is SGDLS, CDR2 YYNGEE, per germline. With 0 bases clipped from V and 3 bases from J, the junction kept 5 bases outside the gene matches. This CDR3 contains 15 residues. The CDR3 spells CASSVGWRGKETQYF. CDR3 coding DNA: TGTGCCAGCAGCGTAGGATGGCGGGGGAAAGAGACCCAGTACTTC. Combining the CDR3 with reference TRBV9 and TRBJ2-5 gives the whole variable domain DSGVTQTPKHLITATGQRVTLRCSPRSGDLSVYWYQQSLDQGLQFLIQYYNGEERAKGNILERFSAQQFPDLHSELNLSSLELGDSALYFCASSVGWRGKETQYFGPGTRLLVL.

This clonotype showed up just a few times. This rearrangement joins TRBV20-1 to TRBJ1-3; D not certain. There are 11 residues in the CDR3. The germline V gene encodes CDR1 DFQATT and CDR2 SNEGSKA (reference sequence). Trimming cost V 5 bases and J 4 bases, with 6 bases left between them. The CDR3: CSAPRGNTIYF. Written as DNA, the CDR3 is TGCAGTGCTCCCCGAGGAAACACCATATATTTT.

This clonotype was observed a few times. This chain uses TRBV18 with TRBJ2-1; TRBD1 agrees at 10 bases. This CDR3 is 12 amino acids long. After removal of 8 bases from V and 6 bases from J, the junction contained 1 base not matched to a gene. CDR1 and CDR2 from the germline V gene are KGHSH and LQKENI. CDR3 sequence reads: CASRQGANEQFF. The CDR3 coding sequence is TGTGCCAGCCGACAGGGGGCCAATGAGCAGTTCTTC.

This clonotype was recorded a few times. V and J are TRBV20-1 and TRBJ2-5; D unresolved. Between the trimmed V and J ends, which lost 3 bases and 5 bases, there was a span of 10 bases. CDR1 is DFQATT and CDR2 is SNEGSKA in the germline V gene (reference sequence). This CDR3 has 12 amino acids. The CDR3, as DNA: TGCAGTGCTAGCGACTCACAGGAGACCCAGTACTTC. This gives the protein CSASDSQETQYF.

The chain is built from TRBV4-1 and TRBJ2-3; 8 bases are shared with TRBD2. The CDR3 covers 16 residues. Trimming took 5 bases from V and 0 from J; bases not matched to a gene: 7. Germline-derived CDR1 and CDR2 are MGHRA and YSYEKL. The DNA of the CDR3 is TGCGCCAGCAGCTTGGGACTAGAACCTAGCACAGATACGCAGTATTTT. Amino acids: CASSLGLEPSTDTQYF.

This clonotype was found a few times. The chain carries TRBV9 and TRBJ2-7; TRBD2 aligns across 14 bases. The CDR3 covers 15 residues. V lost 3 bases and J lost 7; bases outside the gene matches: 6. The germline V gene encodes CDR1 SGDLS and CDR2 YYNGEE. This chain's CDR3 is CASSGGTSGSGEQYF. As DNA, the CDR3 is TGTGCCAGCAGCGGCGGGACTAGCGGGAGTGGGGAGCAGTACTTC.

J is TRBJ1-4 and V is TRBV4-2; D call uncertain. V was cut by 0 bases and J by 5 bases, with 13 bases left in between. This CDR3 region has 16 residues. Germline V gene lookup returns CDR1 LGHNA and CDR2 YNFKEQ. CDR3 sequence reads: CASSQETGARNEKLFF. The CDR3 bases are TGTGCCAGCAGCCAAGAGACCGGAGCTCGAAATGAAAAACTGTTTTTT.

This chain uses TRBV3-1 with TRBJ1-1; D is uncertain. The CDR3 contains 15 residues. Per the germline V gene, CDR1 is LGHDT and CDR2 is YNNKEL (reference sequence). V shed 8 bases and J shed 4 bases, with 20 bases lying between them. The chain's CDR3 is CASSPLRSPSTEAFF. The CDR3 nucleotides read TGTGCCAGCTCCCCCCTCCGGTCCCCGAGCACTGAAGCTTTCTTT.